This TCR beta chain was recovered during a study of cytomegalovirus exposure and HLA in healthy donors. This clone was detected only once. Its antigen is not identified. This CDR3 region has 19 residues. Trimming took 4 bases from V and 1 from J; bases not matched to a gene: 13. From germline, CDR1 is SEHNR and CDR2 FQNEAQ (reference sequence). The study ran its PCR with 60 Vbeta and 13 Jbeta primers. Assay: immunoSEQ multiplex PCR; the TCRdb copy retains only in-frame clones and omits some. The sample lists around 110,000 clones; just over 70% were seen once. Findings and caveats of the study: When a later analysis compared HLA-associated TCR beta chains with equally common others, the HLA-associated chains turned out to be more clonally expanded and to have lower generation probabilities.

The TCR sequence derives from a boy younger than 18 in good health and CMV-seronegative. The chain employs TRBV7-9 and TRBJ2-7; 13 bases line up with TRBD2. Sequences were obtained from PBMCs. CDR3 protein: CASSSNRAGTSGISYEQYF. CDR3 DNA sequence: TGTGCCAGCAGCTCGAATCGCGCCGGGACTAGCGGGATATCCTACGAGCAGTACTTC.